Listed here are 10 T cell receptor beta chains from one sample, sequenced in a study of T-cell reconstitution after alpha-beta-depleted transplantation in children. Preparation of the TCRbeta library involved a method that used unique molecular identifiers. TCRdb re-derived calls from the PCR reads in MiXCR, one entry per CDR3 protein. The sample has around 580,000 distinct CDR3 sequences; 23% are singletons. This specimen consisted of PBMCs, mostly from graft donor cells, obtained 360 days after TCRalphabeta/CD19-depleted stem cell transplant. These receptors all stem from a boy under two years old who had a stem cell transplant for acute myeloid leukemia, so the T cells may come from the graft donor.

The sample holds many counts of this clonotype. The genes are TRBV7-9 and TRBJ2-1; D unresolved. The CDR3 consists of 13 residues. In germline, CDR1 is SEHNR, CDR2 FQNEAQ (reference sequence). The V gene lost 2 bases and the J gene lost 9 bases, with 11 bases spanning the gap. The CDR3 region has the DNA TGTGCCAGCAGCTTATCTCCTTCCACTGAGCAGTTCTTC. Translated, it gives CASSLSPSTEQFF. Together with reference TRBV7-9 and TRBJ2-1, the CDR3 gives the full variable domain: DTGVSQNPRHKITKRGQNVTFRCDPISEHNRLYWYRQTLGQGPEFLTYFQNEAQLEKSRLLSDRFSAERPKGSFSTLEIQRTEQGDSAMYLCASSLSPSTEQFFGPGTRLTVL.

The chain is built from TRBV28 and TRBJ2-7; perhaps TRBD2 as D (5 bases). The ends were cut back, 5 bases at V and 0 bases at J, with 17 bases in the middle. Germline V gene data show CDR1 as MDHEN and CDR2 as SYDVKM. The CDR3 consists of 16 residues. The CDR3 DNA follows: TGTGCCAGCAGTCCCCAGAAGATTAGCGACTCCTACGAGCAGTACTTC. It specifies CASSPQKISDSYEQYF.

This clonotype was counted a few times. The V call is TRBV7-2, the J call TRBJ1-6; no clear D. The V end was cut by 3 bases, the J end by 8 bases, with 5 bases between. The CDR3 covers 12 residues. Germline loops: CDR1 SGHTA, CDR2 FQGNSA. DNA for the CDR3: TGTGCCAGCAGCTTGACCTATTCACCCCTCCACTTT. It specifies CASSLTYSPLHF.

The chain is built from TRBV15 and TRBJ2-1; D remains unclear. V lost 0 bases and J 0 bases, leaving 12 bases between the germline ends. The CDR3 loop spans 17 amino acids. The germline V gene encodes CDR1 LNHNV and CDR2 YYDKDF (reference sequence). In nucleotides, the CDR3 is TGTGCCACCAGCAGAGATCTTTTCGGTAGCTCCTACAATGAGCAGTTCTTC. This sequence encodes CATSRDLFGSSYNEQFF. The whole variable domain, remainder taken from reference TRBV15 and TRBJ2-1, is DAMVIQNPRYQVTQFGKPVTLSCSQTLNHNVMYWYQQKSSQAPKLLFHYYDKDFNNEADTPDNFQSRRPNTSFCFLDIRSPGLGDTAMYLCATSRDLFGSSYNEQFFGPGTRLTVL.

The chain employs TRBV20-1 and TRBJ2-1, with TRBD2 matching 11 bases. The germline V gene has CDR1 DFQATT and CDR2 SNEGSKA (reference sequence). The ends lost 5 bases at V and 4 bases at J; junction bases unmatched: 4. CDR3 length equals 14 residues. Here the CDR3 reads CSAYSGGEYNEQFF. In nucleotides, the CDR3 is TGCAGTGCTTATAGCGGGGGGGAGTACAATGAGCAGTTCTTC.

This clonotype came up many times. This chain joins TRBV7-9 and TRBJ2-1; tentative D call: TRBD2 (6 bases). The CDR3 contains 16 residues. Germline loops: CDR1 SEHNR, CDR2 FQNEAQ (reference sequence). V was trimmed by 1 base and J by 8 bases, leaving 18 bases between them. The CDR3: CASSLVGGTGSDEQFF. The CDR3 DNA is TGTGCCAGCAGCTTAGTAGGCGGGACCGGGAGCGATGAGCAGTTCTTC.

The V call is TRBV13, the J call TRBJ2-2, with 7 bases fitting TRBD2. Germline CDR1 is PRHDT and CDR2 is FYEKMQ (reference sequence). V was clipped by 4 bases and J by 3 bases; unmatched bases: 2. This CDR3 has 14 residues. The CDR3 here is CASSWGGHTGELFF. The CDR3 region has the DNA TGTGCCAGCAGCTGGGGGGGTCACACCGGGGAGCTGTTTTTT.

This clonotype was observed at least ten times. The chain uses TRBV12-3 or TRBV12-4 and TRBJ2-7; 9 bases line up with TRBD1. After removal of 0 bases from V and 4 bases from J, the junction contained 4 bases not matched to a gene. CDR3 length equals 15 residues. CDR3 amino acids: CASSLAGGQGYEQYF. DNA for the CDR3: TGTGCCAGCAGTTTAGCTGGGGGACAGGGTTACGAGCAGTACTTC.

This clonotype showed up many times. The rearrangement uses TRBV7-7 and TRBJ2-5; D unclear. The CDR3 loop spans 12 amino acids. The V and J ends lost 1 base and 7 bases respectively, with 7 bases between them. Germline V CDR1 and CDR2: SSHAT, FNYEAQ (reference sequence). CDR3 protein: CASSLEKGTQYF. The CDR3 region has the DNA TGTGCCAGCAGCTTAGAAAAGGGGACCCAGTACTTC. The entire variable domain, with the rest obtained from reference TRBV7-7 and TRBJ2-5, is as follows: GAGVSQSPRYKVTKRGQDVTLRCDPISSHATLYWYQQALGQGPEFLTYFNYEAQPDKSGLPSDRFSAERPEGSISTLTIQRTEQRDSAMYRCASSLEKGTQYFGPGTRLLVL.

The J gene is TRBJ2-7, the V gene TRBV20-1, with D possibly called TRBD1 or TRBD2 (7 bases each). V was clipped by 1 base and J by 3 bases, with 13 bases between them. The CDR3 covers 14 residues. Germline CDR1 reads DFQATT; CDR2 reads SNEGSKA (reference sequence). CDR3 DNA: TGCAGTGCTAGAGGAGGGGGCGGGGGCTACGAGCAGTACGTC. Translation: CSARGGGGGYEQYV.